A selection of T cell receptor beta chains follows, all from one sample in a study of CD8+ T cells in alopecia areata. Assay: immunoSEQ multiplex PCR; the TCRdb copy retains only in-frame clones and omits some. The sample holds under 200,000 clones, around three fifths seen once. Sequencing was performed on CD4+ T cells sorted from blood, taken at week 24, from a patient treated with tofacitinib. These receptors all stem from a human donor with alopecia areata. CDR3s include the opening cysteine and the closing phenylalanine or tryptophan. D genes are given only for firm matches. A row's size may be missing; if present it is once, few, many or a size class.

clone_size | j_call | v_call | d_call | cdr3_nt | cdr3_aa
once | TRBJ2-7 | TRBV15 | NA | TGTGCCACCAGCGGAACCGGGACAATGAGGGAGCAGTACTTC | CATSGTGTMREQYF
NA | TRBJ2-5 | TRBV29-1 | TRBD1 | TGCAGCGTGCGGACAGGGAGGAAAGAGACCCAGTACTTC | CSVRTGRKETQYF
once | TRBJ1-5 | TRBV2 | NA | TGTGCCAGCAGTGAGCCCAGGTTAGGGCGCAGAAGCAATCAGCCCCAGCATTTT | CASSEPRLGRRSNQPQHF
few | TRBJ1-5 | TRBV30 | NA | TGTGCCTGGAGACTGAATAGCAATCAGCCCCAGCATTTT | CAWRLNSNQPQHF
NA | TRBJ1-2 | TRBV30 | TRBD1 | TGTGCCTGGAGTGAGGGGACAGGGGGCTGGGAGGGCTACACCTTC | CAWSEGTGGWEGYTF
NA | TRBJ1-4 | TRBV27 | NA | TGTGCCAGCAGACCCTTGGATTCTAATGAAAAACTGTTTTTT | CASRPLDSNEKLFF
NA | TRBJ2-7 | TRBV5-1 | TRBD1 | TGCGCCAGCAGCCTAAATCCGACAGGGCTTTACGAGCAGTACTTC | CASSLNPTGLYEQYF
NA | TRBJ1-2 | TRBV29-1 | NA | TGCAGCGTTCACACCCCTAACTATGGCTACACCTTC | CSVHTPNYGYTF
NA | TRBJ1-2 | TRBV30 | NA | TGTGCCTGGAGTGACACGGGGTTCTATGGCTACACCTTC | CAWSDTGFYGYTF
NA | TRBJ2-3 | TRBV4-1 | NA | TGCGCCAGCAGCCAAGATGGGGCCCCCCAGGATACGCAGTATTTT | CASSQDGAPQDTQYF
NA | TRBJ1-3 | TRBV25-1 | NA | TGTGCCAGCAGTTCACCGGGATTACTCTCTGGAAACACCATATATTTT | CASSSPGLLSGNTIYF
NA | TRBJ1-5 | TRBV29-1 | NA | TGCAGCGTTGGACCCGGTGGCAATCAGCCCCAGCATTTT | CSVGPGGNQPQHF
NA | TRBJ1-2 | TRBV7-8 | NA | TGTGCCAGCAGCTTCGTACAGGGAAATGGCTACACCTTC | CASSFVQGNGYTF
NA | TRBJ2-1 | TRBV29-1 | TRBD1 | TGCAGCGTAGAAAGACAGGGGGATGAGCAGTTCTTC | CSVERQGDEQFF
few | TRBJ1-6 | TRBV7-9 | NA | TGTGCCAGCAGCTTTCGTGGGTTGTCGGAATTTTCACCCCTCCACTTT | CASSFRGLSEFSPLHF
once | TRBJ1-6 | TRBV18 | TRBD1 | TGTGCCAGCTCACCGACGTCGGGACAGGGGGCAGGTTCACCCCTCCACTTT | CASSPTSGQGAGSPLHF
NA | TRBJ2-2 | TRBV30 | NA | TGTGCCTGGAGTGTATGGCCGAACACCGGGGAGCTGTTTTTT | CAWSVWPNTGELFF
NA | TRBJ2-7 | TRBV29-1 | NA | TGCAGCGGTAGCGGACCTTCCTACGAGCAGTACTTC | CSGSGPSYEQYF
NA | TRBJ2-3 | TRBV18 | NA | TGTGCCAGCTCACTCGGACAGACAGATACGCAGTATTTT | CASSLGQTDTQYF
NA | TRBJ1-5 | TRBV30 | NA | TGTGCCTGGAGTGAACGAGGGGCTAGGAATCAGCCCCAGCATTTT | CAWSERGARNQPQHF
NA | TRBJ1-6 | TRBV10-3 | NA | TGTGCCATCAGTGAGTCGCAGGGTAATTCACCCCTCCACTTT | CAISESQGNSPLHF
NA | TRBJ1-6 | TRBV2 | TRBD1 | TGTGCCAGCAATCCCCGACGCGGACAGGCTGGCTCACCCCTCCACTTT | CASNPRRGQAGSPLHF
NA | TRBJ2-5 | TRBV7-2 | NA | TGTGCCAGCAGCTTAGTGGAGACCCAGTACTTC | CASSLVETQYF
few | TRBJ1-1 | TRBV10-3 | NA | TGTGCCATCACTGCCAGCGTAGGGAACACTGAAGCTTTCTTT | CAITASVGNTEAFF
few | TRBJ1-6 | TRBV19 | TRBD1 | TGTGCCAGTAGTAGCCGCGGGACAGGGAATTCACCCCTCCACTTT | CASSSRGTGNSPLHF
few | TRBJ2-6 | TRBV7-9 | NA | TGTGCCAGCAGCTTAGAGGTCAGGGCTGGGGCCAACGTCCTGACTTTC | CASSLEVRAGANVLTF
NA | TRBJ1-2 | TRBV5-6 | NA | TGTGCCAGCAGCTTAACCGACAGGTCCTATGGCTACACCTTC | CASSLTDRSYGYTF
few | TRBJ1-5 | TRBV7-3 | NA | TGTGCCAGCAGCCCAGCACTTGGAGGGCCCCAGCATTTT | CASSPALGGPQHF
few | TRBJ1-6 | TRBV6-5 | NA | TGTGCCAGCAGTTGGGAGGGACGGGGAAATTCACCCCTCCACTTT | CASSWEGRGNSPLHF
NA | TRBJ1-2 | TRBV29-1 | NA | TGCAGCGTTCAACAGTACTATGGCTACACCTTC | CSVQQYYGYTF
NA | TRBJ2-7 | TRBV18 | NA | TGTGCCAGCTCACCCACCGGTGGCGGAACCTACGAGCAGTACTTC | CASSPTGGGTYEQYF